These 30 T cell receptor beta chains were all obtained from the same sample, sequenced in a study of cytomegalovirus exposure and HLA in healthy donors. It was with 60 Vbeta and 13 Jbeta primers that the PCR ran. Profiled with immunoSEQ multiplex PCR; TCRdb holds only in-frame clones, not every one. The data contain 150,000 to 200,000 clones, around 80% of them singletons. Sequencing was done on a sample of PBMCs. The receptors were gathered from a man aged 30 to 39 in good health and CMV-seropositive.

The chain uses TRBV7-3 and TRBJ2-3, with D unresolved. This CDR3 comprises 13 residues. Trimming took 1 base from V and 5 from J, leaving 7 bases between them. Germline V gene data show CDR1 as SGHTA and CDR2 as FQGTGA. The CDR3 sequence: CASSLIPGDTQYF. The CDR3 bases are TGTGCCAGCAGCTTAATACCCGGAGATACGCAGTATTTT.

The rearrangement links TRBV15 to TRBJ2-7; 7 bases agree with TRBD1. This CDR3 has 15 residues. V was clipped by 3 bases and J by 3 bases; unmatched bases: 8. Germline V gene lookup returns CDR1 LNHNV and CDR2 YYDKDF (reference sequence). The CDR3 nucleotides read TGTGCCACCAGCAGGGGTAGACAGGGCCGCTACGAGCAGTACTTC. This codes for CATSRGRQGRYEQYF.

The rearrangement joins TRBV6-5 to TRBJ2-5; TRBD1 matches at 7 bases. V was pared by 0 bases and J by 5 bases, with 6 bases of the junction left unmatched. Germline CDR1 MNHEY, CDR2 SVGAGI. The CDR3 has 15 residues. In DNA, the CDR3 is TGTGCCAGCAGTTACTCAGGGACAGTTTGGGAGACCCAGTACTTC. Residues: CASSYSGTVWETQYF.

This chain joins TRBV28 and TRBJ2-7, with 12 bases identical to TRBD1. The germline V gene encodes CDR1 MDHEN and CDR2 SYDVKM. The length of the CDR3 is 16 residues. Trimming cost V 3 bases and J 5 bases; bases outside gene matches: 8. The CDR3 sequence is CASSFWWDRGHHEQYF. The CDR3 nucleotides read TGTGCCAGCAGTTTTTGGTGGGACAGGGGGCACCACGAGCAGTACTTC. Based on the CDR3 plus reference TRBV28 and TRBJ2-7, the full variable domain is DVKVTQSSRYLVKRTGEKVFLECVQDMDHENMFWYRQDPGLGLRLIYFSYDVKMKEKGDIPEGYSVSREKKERFSLILESASTNQTSMYLCASSFWWDRGHHEQYFGPGTRLTVT.

The V and J genes are TRBV5-4 and TRBJ2-5; maybe TRBD2 (6 bases). The germline CDR1 and CDR2 sequences are SGHNT and YYREEE (reference sequence). V lost 5 bases and J 4 bases, leaving 12 bases between the germline ends. The CDR3 runs 13 residues. The CDR3 here is CASRPGGGETQYF. The DNA for the CDR3 is TGTGCCAGCAGGCCTGGGGGAGGAGAGACCCAGTACTTC.

The chain carries TRBV19 and TRBJ1-5; possible D gene TRBD1, 5 bases. CDR3 length: 16 amino acids. CDR1 LNHDA and CDR2 SQIVND come from the germline V gene (reference sequence). V lost 7 bases, J lost 2 bases, and 18 bases lay in between. In nucleotides, the CDR3 is TGTGCCAGTACTAGCGGGGAAGGGGTTCGCAATCAGCCCCAGCATTTT. This sequence encodes CASTSGEGVRNQPQHF. The full variable domain, with the rest looked up from reference TRBV19 and TRBJ1-5, is DGGITQSPKYLFRKEGQNVTLSCEQNLNHDAMYWYRQDPGQGLRLIYYSQIVNDFQKGDIAEGYSVSREKKESFPLTVTSAQKNPTAFYLCASTSGEGVRNQPQHFGDGTRLSIL.

The chain recombines TRBV2 with TRBJ2-7; the D gene is possibly TRBD1 (6 bases). The germline V gene has CDR1 SNHLY and CDR2 FYNNEI. The CDR3 is 15 amino acids. The V and J ends lost 1 base and 0 bases respectively, with 10 bases between them. For the CDR3, the DNA is TGTGCCAGCAGTGAAGAACAGGGATTCTCCTACGAGCAGTACTTC. This sequence encodes CASSEEQGFSYEQYF.

The CDR3 here is CASSAGATGGDTEAFF. CDR3 DNA: TGTGCCAGCAGTGCCGGGGCGACAGGGGGGGACACTGAAGCTTTCTTT. The rearrangement uses TRBV25-1 and TRBJ1-1; 9 nucleotides match TRBD1. The length of the CDR3 is 16 residues. Germline V gene lookup returns CDR1 MGHDK and CDR2 SYGVNS. Germline trimming cut 4 bases from V and 3 bases from J; bases unmatched to any gene: 9. The variable domain in full, completed from reference TRBV25-1 and TRBJ1-1, reads EADIYQTPRYLVIGTGKKITLECSQTMGHDKMYWYQQDPGMELHLIHYSYGVNSTEKGDLSSESTVSRIRTEHFPLTLESARPSHTSQYLCASSAGATGGDTEAFFGQGTRLTVV.

This clone was counted once. This sequence joins TRBV27 and TRBJ2-3; 9 positions agree with TRBD2. This CDR3 region has 18 residues. J lost 5 bases, V lost 4 bases, and 16 bases had no gene match. Per the germline V gene, CDR1 is MNHEY and CDR2 is SMNVEV (reference sequence). The CDR3 DNA is TGTGCCAGCAGTTCAATCGTCAATAGCGGGAGTGATCGAGATACGCAGTATTTT. This sequence encodes CASSSIVNSGSDRDTQYF.

The chain uses TRBV9 and TRBJ2-3; the match to TRBD2 covers 12 bases. The CDR3 runs to 15 residues. The junction had 1 base not matched to a gene; V was cut back by 2 bases and J by 3 bases. CDR1 is SGDLS, CDR2 YYNGEE, per germline. In DNA, the CDR3 is TGTGCCAGCAGCGTTACTAGCGGGGGGACAGATACGCAGTATTTT. Translation gives CASSVTSGGTDTQYF.

This rearrangement joins TRBV6-5 to TRBJ2-7, with D possibly being TRBD1 (6 bases). The CDR3 consists of 12 residues. V was shortened by 7 bases and J by 4 bases, with 11 bases between the two germline ends. Germline V CDR1 and CDR2: MNHEY, SVGAGI. Here the CDR3 reads CASTGTSYEQYF. The CDR3 nucleotides read TGTGCCAGCACCGGGACATCTTACGAGCAGTACTTC.

The chain has TRBV7-9 and TRBJ2-7, with D perhaps TRBD2 (6 bases). CDR1 and CDR2 from the germline V gene are SEHNR and FQNEAQ (reference sequence). Trimming stripped 0 bases from V and 6 bases from J, with 9 bases between. The CDR3 has 13 residues. The CDR3 DNA reads as TGTGCCAGCAGCTTAGCGGGGGGTAGCGAGCAGTACTTC. Translated, it gives CASSLAGGSEQYF. Filled out from reference TRBV7-9 and TRBJ2-7, the complete variable domain reads DTGVSQNPRHKITKRGQNVTFRCDPISEHNRLYWYRQTLGQGPEFLTYFQNEAQLEKSRLLSDRFSAERPKGSFSTLEIQRTEQGDSAMYLCASSLAGGSEQYFGPGTRLTVT.

The chain is built from TRBV14 and TRBJ2-7; 9 bases are shared with TRBD2. V was pared by 0 bases and J by 1 base, with 4 bases of the junction left unmatched. This CDR3 is built from 16 residues. Germline CDR1 is SGHDN and CDR2 is FVKESK. CDR3 residues: CASSQDRLAASYEQYF. The CDR3 region has the DNA TGTGCCAGCAGCCAAGACCGACTAGCGGCATCCTACGAGCAGTACTTC.

A word on this clone: Relative to the germline gene, one junction end is altered; a read error may explain this. The rearrangement uses TRBV28 and TRBJ2-2; maybe TRBD2 (5 bases). The CDR3 spans 15 residues. Germline V gives CDR1 MDHEN, CDR2 SYDVKM. The CDR3 DNA reads TGTGTCAGCAGCTTTTTTCTTACCCGGGGCGGGGAGCTGTTTTTT. It is translated as CVSSFFLTRGGELFF.

This chain links TRBV10-3 with TRBJ1-4; possibly TRBD1 for D (6 bases). The germline V and J ends were trimmed by 6 bases and 8 bases, with 22 bases remaining between them. The CDR3 covers 16 residues. The V gene's germline CDR1 is ENHRY and CDR2 SYGVKD. The CDR3 loop reads CAISEAGALRGEKLFF. CDR3 bases: TGTGCCATCAGCGAGGCGGGGGCGCTTAGGGGCGAAAAACTGTTTTTT.

The chain uses TRBV5-1 and TRBJ2-5, with 7 nucleotides matching TRBD1. The CDR3 is 14 amino acids. Unmatched junction bases numbered 8, after V lost 4 bases and J lost 5 bases. Germline V lookup: CDR1 SGHRS, CDR2 YFSETQ. In nucleotides, the CDR3 is TGCGCCAGCAGCACCGGGACAGAGGGTGAGACCCAGTACTTC. It codes for CASSTGTEGETQYF.

This clone was recorded many times. This chain connects TRBV4-1 to TRBJ2-4; the D gene is possibly TRBD2 (6 bases). Trimming took 5 bases from V and 2 from J, leaving 16 bases between them. The CDR3 covers 16 residues. CDR1 is MGHRA, CDR2 YSYEKL, per germline. This CDR3 reads CASSSSTSLTKNIQYF. The CDR3 region has the DNA TGCGCCAGCAGCTCCTCGACTAGTCTGACCAAAAACATTCAGTACTTC.

This clone was observed a handful of times. The V call is TRBV7-6, the J call TRBJ2-1; a weak D match, TRBD2 (5 bases). The CDR3 is 16 amino acids. Deletions cut 4 bases from V and 5 bases from J, with 18 bases between. The germline CDR1 and CDR2 sequences are SGHVS and FNYEAQ. The CDR3: CASSSRPISGDNEQFF. CDR3 nucleotides: TGTGCCAGCAGCTCGAGACCGATCAGCGGAGACAATGAGCAGTTCTTC.

The chain carries TRBV18 and TRBJ1-2; TRBD1 is a possible D gene (5 bases). In germline, CDR1 is KGHSH, CDR2 LQKENI. Trimming stripped 3 bases from V and 1 base from J, with 6 bases between. The CDR3 is 13 residues long. This CDR3 reads CASSPDSNYGYTF. The CDR3 nucleotides are TGTGCCAGCTCACCCGACAGTAACTATGGCTACACCTTC. The full variable domain, completed using reference TRBV18 and TRBJ1-2, is NAGVMQNPRHLVRRRGQEARLRCSPMKGHSHVYWYRQLPEEGLKFMVYLQKENIIDESGMPKERFSAEFPKEGPSILRIQQVVRGDSAAYFCASSPDSNYGYTFGSGTRLTVV.

The chain recombines TRBV10-1 with TRBJ1-1; D gene ambiguous. Trimming removed 0 bases from V and 6 bases from J, with 14 bases in between. Germline CDR1 is WNHNN and CDR2 is SYGVQD (reference sequence). The CDR3 loop spans 15 amino acids. CDR3 sequence: CASSESKMTRAEAFF. CDR3 in DNA: TGCGCCAGCAGTGAGTCGAAAATGACGAGGGCTGAAGCTTTCTTT.

V usage is TRBV5-1 and J usage is TRBJ1-2; 8 nucleotides match TRBD1. This CDR3 has 17 amino acids. Germline-derived CDR1 and CDR2 are SGHRS and YFSETQ. Trimming cost V 0 bases and J 1 base; bases outside gene matches: 8. This chain's CDR3 is CASSLARYGQGNYGYTF. For the CDR3, the DNA is TGCGCCAGCAGCTTGGCCCGTTATGGACAGGGTAACTATGGCTACACCTTC.

The chain combines TRBV4-1 with TRBJ2-4, with D possibly matching TRBD1 (6 bases). From germline, CDR1 is MGHRA and CDR2 YSYEKL. Trimming shortened V by 0 bases and J by 3 bases, and 9 bases separated the two germline ends. This CDR3 has 15 amino acids. CDR3 sequence: CASSQDRDNKNIQYF. In nucleotides, the CDR3 is TGCGCCAGCAGCCAAGATAGGGACAACAAAAACATTCAGTACTTC.

V gene TRBV5-1 combines with J gene TRBJ2-5; 10 positions agree with TRBD1. The CDR3 is 15 residues long. V lost 3 bases to trimming and J lost 4 bases; unmatched junction nucleotides: 6. From germline, CDR1 is SGHRS and CDR2 YFSETQ. This CDR3 is CASSSRQGAGETQYF. The CDR3, as DNA: TGCGCCAGCAGCTCTCGACAGGGGGCTGGAGAGACCCAGTACTTC.

V gene TRBV6-6 combines with J gene TRBJ1-1; D is ambiguous. Germline values: CDR1 MNHNY, CDR2 SVGAGI (reference sequence). The germline V and J ends were trimmed by 2 bases and 3 bases, with 10 bases remaining between them. The CDR3 runs to 14 residues. DNA of the CDR3: TGTGCCAGCAGTTACGCCGGGGAGGACACTGAAGCTTTCTTT. This encodes CASSYAGEDTEAFF.

The chain has TRBV5-4 and TRBJ2-2; the D gene is possibly TRBD1 (5 bases). V was cut by 4 bases and J by 4 bases, with 8 bases left in between. The CDR3 sequence is 13 residues long. From germline, CDR1 is SGHNT and CDR2 YYREEE (reference sequence). This CDR3 reads CASSVGVTGELFF. The CDR3, as DNA: TGTGCCAGCAGCGTAGGGGTCACCGGGGAGCTGTTTTTT.

CDR3 coding DNA: TGTGCCAGCAGCGTTTTTCAGGGGGATGGCTACACCTTC. It codes for CASSVFQGDGYTF. The V gene is TRBV9, the J gene TRBJ1-2; 7 positions agree with TRBD1. The germline CDR1 and CDR2 sequences are SGDLS and YYNGEE. This CDR3 spans 13 amino acids. Trimming removed 2 bases from V and 6 bases from J; junction bases left unmatched: 4.

This clone was seen just once. V and J are TRBV30 and TRBJ1-4; 7 nucleotides match TRBD1. The CDR3 extends over 14 amino acids. Germline V gives CDR1 GTSNPN, CDR2 SVGIG (reference sequence). The V segment lost 2 bases and the J segment 8 bases; nucleotides outside the gene matches: 8. CDR3 sequence (DNA): TGTGCCTGGAGTCCCGGGACAGTGGACGAAAAACTGTTTTTT. Translation: CAWSPGTVDEKLFF.

The V call is TRBV7-3, the J call TRBJ2-2; TRBD1 matches at 8 bases. CDR3 length equals 15 residues. Germline V lookup: CDR1 SGHTA, CDR2 FQGTGA. V dropped 4 bases and J dropped 7; count of bases not matched to a gene: 8. CDR3 protein: CASSSPGQVGGELFF. CDR3 DNA: TGTGCCAGCAGCTCCCCGGGACAGGTCGGCGGGGAGCTGTTTTTT.

V is TRBV6-1 and J is TRBJ2-3, with TRBD1 matching 9 bases. This CDR3 spans 15 amino acids. Germline V gene data show CDR1 as MNHNS and CDR2 as SASEGT. J gave up 2 bases and V 10 bases, and 10 bases lay outside the gene matches. In DNA form, the CDR3 reads TGTGCCACCGCACCCGGGACAGGGACCACAGATACGCAGTATTTT. As protein: CATAPGTGTTDTQYF.

The V and J genes are TRBV5-4 and TRBJ2-5; 7 bases are shared with TRBD1. This CDR3 has 15 residues. CDR1 is SGHNT and CDR2 is YYREEE in the germline V gene (reference sequence). V dropped 5 bases and J dropped 1; count of bases not matched to a gene: 8. CDR3: CASSTKQGIQETQYF. The CDR3 DNA reads as TGTGCCAGCAGTACAAAACAGGGGATCCAAGAGACCCAGTACTTC.